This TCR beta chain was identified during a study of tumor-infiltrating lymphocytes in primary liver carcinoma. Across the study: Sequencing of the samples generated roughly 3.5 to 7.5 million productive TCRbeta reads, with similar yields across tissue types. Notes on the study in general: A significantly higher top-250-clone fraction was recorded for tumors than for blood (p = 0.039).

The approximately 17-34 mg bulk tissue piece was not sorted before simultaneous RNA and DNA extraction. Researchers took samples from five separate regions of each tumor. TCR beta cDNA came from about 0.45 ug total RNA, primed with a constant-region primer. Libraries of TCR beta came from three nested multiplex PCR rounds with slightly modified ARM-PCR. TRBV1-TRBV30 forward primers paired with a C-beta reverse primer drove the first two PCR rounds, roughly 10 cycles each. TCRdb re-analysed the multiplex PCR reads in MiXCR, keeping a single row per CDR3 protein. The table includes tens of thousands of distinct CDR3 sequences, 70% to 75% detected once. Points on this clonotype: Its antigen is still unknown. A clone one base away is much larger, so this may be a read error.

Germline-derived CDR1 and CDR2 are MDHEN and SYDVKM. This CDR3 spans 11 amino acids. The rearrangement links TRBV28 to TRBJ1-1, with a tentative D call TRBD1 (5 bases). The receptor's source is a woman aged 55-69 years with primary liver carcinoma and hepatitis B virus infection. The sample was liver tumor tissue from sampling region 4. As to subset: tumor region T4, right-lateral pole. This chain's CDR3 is CGARGNSEAFF. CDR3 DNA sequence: TGTGGGGCGCGGGGGAACAGTGAAGCTTTCTTT. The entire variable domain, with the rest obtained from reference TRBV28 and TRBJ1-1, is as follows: DVKVTQSSRYLVKRTGEKVFLECVQDMDHENMFWYRQDPGLGLRLIYFSYDVKMKEKGDIPEGYSVSREKKERFSLILESASTNQTSMYLCGARGNSEAFFGQGTRLTVV.